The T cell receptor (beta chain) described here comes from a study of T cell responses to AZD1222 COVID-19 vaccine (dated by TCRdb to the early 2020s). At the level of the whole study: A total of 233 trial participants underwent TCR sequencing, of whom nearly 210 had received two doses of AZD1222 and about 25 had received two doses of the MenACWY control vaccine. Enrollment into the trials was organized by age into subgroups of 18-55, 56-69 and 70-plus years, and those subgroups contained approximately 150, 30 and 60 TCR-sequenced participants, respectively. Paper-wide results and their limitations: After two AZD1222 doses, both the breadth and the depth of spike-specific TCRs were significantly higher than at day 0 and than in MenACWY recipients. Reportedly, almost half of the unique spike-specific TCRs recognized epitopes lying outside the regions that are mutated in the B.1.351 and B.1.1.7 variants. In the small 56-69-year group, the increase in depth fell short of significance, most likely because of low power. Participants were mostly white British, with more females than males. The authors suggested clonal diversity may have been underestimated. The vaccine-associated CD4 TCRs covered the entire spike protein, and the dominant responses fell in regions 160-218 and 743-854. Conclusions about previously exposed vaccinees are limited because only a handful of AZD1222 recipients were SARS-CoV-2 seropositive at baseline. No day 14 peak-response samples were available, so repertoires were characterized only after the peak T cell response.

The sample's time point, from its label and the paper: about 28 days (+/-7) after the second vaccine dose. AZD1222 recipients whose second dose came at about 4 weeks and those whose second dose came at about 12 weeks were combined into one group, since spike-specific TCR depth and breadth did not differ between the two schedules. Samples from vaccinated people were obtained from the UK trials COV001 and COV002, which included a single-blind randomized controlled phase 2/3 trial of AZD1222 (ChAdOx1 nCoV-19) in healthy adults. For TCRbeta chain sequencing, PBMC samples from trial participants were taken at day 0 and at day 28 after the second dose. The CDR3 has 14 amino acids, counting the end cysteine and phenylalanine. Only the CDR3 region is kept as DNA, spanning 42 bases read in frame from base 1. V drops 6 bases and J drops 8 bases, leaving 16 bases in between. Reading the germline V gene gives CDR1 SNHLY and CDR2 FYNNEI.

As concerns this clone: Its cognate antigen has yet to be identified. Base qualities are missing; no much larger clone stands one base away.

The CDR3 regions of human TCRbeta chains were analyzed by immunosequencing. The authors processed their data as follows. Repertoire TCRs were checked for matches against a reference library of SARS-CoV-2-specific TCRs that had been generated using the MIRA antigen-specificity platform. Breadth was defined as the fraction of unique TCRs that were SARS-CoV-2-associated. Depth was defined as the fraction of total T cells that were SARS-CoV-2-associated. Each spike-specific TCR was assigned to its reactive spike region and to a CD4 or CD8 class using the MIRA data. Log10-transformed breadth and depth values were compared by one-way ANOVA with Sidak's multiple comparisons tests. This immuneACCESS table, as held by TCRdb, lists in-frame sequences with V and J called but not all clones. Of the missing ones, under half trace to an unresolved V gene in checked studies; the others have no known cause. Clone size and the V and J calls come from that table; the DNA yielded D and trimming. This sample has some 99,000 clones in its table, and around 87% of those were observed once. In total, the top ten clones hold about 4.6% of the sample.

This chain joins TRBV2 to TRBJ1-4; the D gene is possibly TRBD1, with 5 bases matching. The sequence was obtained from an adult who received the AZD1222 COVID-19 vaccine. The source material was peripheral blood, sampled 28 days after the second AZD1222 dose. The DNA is TGTGCCAGCAGGGGTCCCCAGGGATGGGAAAAACTGTTTTTT. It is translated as CASRGPQGWEKLFF.